The clone carrying this T cell receptor beta chain has more than one count but fewer than ten. Its antigen is not known. This record belongs to a study of beta chain features in type 1 diabetes. Study outcomes and limitations: Comparison showed that naive, central memory and Treg TCRB repertoires appeared more similar among patients than among healthy donors. Researchers could not determine here whether HLA type influences TCRB rearrangement. Patients with Type 1 diabetes showed moderately but significantly shorter TCRB CDR3s in all four CD4+ subsets.

The germline gives CDR1 LGHNA, CDR2 YSLEER. This CDR3 has 15 amino acids. V shed 1 base and J 7 bases; nucleotides not matched to a gene: 7. Sequencing targeted expressed TCRB transcripts, as all isolated RNA had been reverse transcribed. Each sample of naive, central memory or regulatory T cells had, on average, about 3.57 million reads. Method: immunoSEQ multiplex PCR; TCRdb's copy keeps in-frame clones and lacks some. Here the sample spans under 950,000 clones, about a sixth being singletons. This clonotype was obtained from a woman between 18 and 29 years old in good health. The V gene is TRBV4-3, the J gene TRBJ2-1; 7 bases fit TRBD2. Sequenced sample: naive CD4+ T cells from blood. The CDR3 loop is CASSQAGGSGNEQFF. CDR3 DNA sequence: TGCGCCAGCAGCCAAGCTGGCGGGAGCGGGAATGAGCAGTTCTTC.